This paragraph reports one T cell receptor (beta chain). The source of the sample is a study of T cell changes during pregnancy in multiple sclerosis. Per the germline V gene, CDR1 is MNHEY and CDR2 is SVGAGI. This CDR3 has 14 amino acids. The V and J ends lost 5 bases and 3 bases respectively, with 13 bases between them. Data came from immunoSEQ multiplex PCR; TCRdb stores just in-frame clones and leaves some out. Counted here are over 55,000 clones, about 92% occurring once; the ten biggest clones make up 3% to 3.5%. J is TRBJ2-5 and V is TRBV6-5, with D possibly TRBD2 on 7 matching bases. The material was CD8+ T cells from peripheral blood mononuclear cells, obtained in the third trimester of pregnancy. The source is a female donor in good health, enrolled as a control in a pregnancy study. The CDR3 bases are TGTGCCAGCAGTCGGGCGGGGGACAAAGAGACCCAGTACTTC. Translating gives CASSRAGDKETQYF.